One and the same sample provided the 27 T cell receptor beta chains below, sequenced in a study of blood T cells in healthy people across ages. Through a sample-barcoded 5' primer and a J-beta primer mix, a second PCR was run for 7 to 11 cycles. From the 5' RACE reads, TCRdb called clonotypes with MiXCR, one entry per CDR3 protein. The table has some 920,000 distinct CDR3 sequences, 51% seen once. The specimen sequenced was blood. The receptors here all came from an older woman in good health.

The CDR3: CSVEDRTGYKGGYTF. Written as DNA, the CDR3 is TGCAGCGTTGAAGATCGTACAGGCTACAAGGGAGGCTACACCTTC. This sequence joins TRBV29-1 and TRBJ1-2, with D possibly matching TRBD1 (5 bases). The germline V gene encodes CDR1 SQVTM and CDR2 ANQGSEA. There are 15 residues in the CDR3. The V gene lost 0 bases and the J gene lost 8 bases, with 19 bases spanning the gap.

CDR3 bases: TGCGCCAGCAGCCAAGAAGCTAGCGGGAGTGGGGGGAAAGAGACCCAGTACTTC. Translation gives CASSQEASGSGGKETQYF. The rearrangement links TRBV4-1 to TRBJ2-7; 10 nucleotides align to TRBD2. The DNA end favors TRBJ2-5, so the J call may be wrong. Germline CDR1 MGHRA, CDR2 YSYEKL. CDR3 length equals 18 residues.

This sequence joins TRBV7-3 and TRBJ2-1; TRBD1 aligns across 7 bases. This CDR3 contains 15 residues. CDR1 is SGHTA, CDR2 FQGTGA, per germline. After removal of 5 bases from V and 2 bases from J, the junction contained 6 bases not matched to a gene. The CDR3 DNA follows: TGTGCCAGCAGCATTAGGGGGCCCCCCTACAATGAGCAGTTCTTC. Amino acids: CASSIRGPPYNEQFF.

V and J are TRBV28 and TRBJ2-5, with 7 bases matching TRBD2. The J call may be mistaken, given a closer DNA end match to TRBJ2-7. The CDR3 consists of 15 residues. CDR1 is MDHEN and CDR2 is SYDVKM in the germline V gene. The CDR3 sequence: CASRRSPSGTYEQYF. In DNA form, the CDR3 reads TGTGCCAGCAGACGGTCGCCTAGCGGAACCTACGAGCAGTACTTC.

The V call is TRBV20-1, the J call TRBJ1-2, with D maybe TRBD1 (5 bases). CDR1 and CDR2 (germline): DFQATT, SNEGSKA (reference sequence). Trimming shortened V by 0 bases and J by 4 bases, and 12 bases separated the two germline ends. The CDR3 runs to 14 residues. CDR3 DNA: TGCAGTGCTAGAGAGACCGTAGGGACCTATGGCTACACCTTC. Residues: CSARETVGTYGYTF.

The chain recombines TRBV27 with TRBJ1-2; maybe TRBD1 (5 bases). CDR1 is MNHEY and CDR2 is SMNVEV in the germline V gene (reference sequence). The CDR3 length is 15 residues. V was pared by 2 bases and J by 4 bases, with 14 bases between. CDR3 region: CASSLEGPPFYGYTF. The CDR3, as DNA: TGTGCCAGCAGTTTAGAGGGACCGCCCTTCTATGGCTACACCTTC.

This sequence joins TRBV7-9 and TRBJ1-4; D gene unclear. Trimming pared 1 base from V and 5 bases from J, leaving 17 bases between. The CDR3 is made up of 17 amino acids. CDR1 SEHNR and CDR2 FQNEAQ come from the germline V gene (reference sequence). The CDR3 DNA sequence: TGTGCCAGCAGCTTAGGGTCAGGAATGGATTTGAATGAAAAACTGTTTTTT. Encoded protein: CASSLGSGMDLNEKLFF.

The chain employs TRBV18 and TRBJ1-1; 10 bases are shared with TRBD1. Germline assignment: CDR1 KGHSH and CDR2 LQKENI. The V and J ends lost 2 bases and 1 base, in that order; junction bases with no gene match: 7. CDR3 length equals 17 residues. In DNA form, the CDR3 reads TGTGCCAGCTCACCAGGAGGGACAGGGGAGGAGAACACTGAAGCTTTCTTT. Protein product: CASSPGGTGEENTEAFF.

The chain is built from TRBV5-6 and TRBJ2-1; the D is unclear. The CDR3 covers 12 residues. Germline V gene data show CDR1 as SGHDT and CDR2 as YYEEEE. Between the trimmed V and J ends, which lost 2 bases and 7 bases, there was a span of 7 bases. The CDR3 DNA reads TGTGCCAGCAGCTTTCGCGTGAATGAGCAGTTCTTC. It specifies CASSFRVNEQFF.

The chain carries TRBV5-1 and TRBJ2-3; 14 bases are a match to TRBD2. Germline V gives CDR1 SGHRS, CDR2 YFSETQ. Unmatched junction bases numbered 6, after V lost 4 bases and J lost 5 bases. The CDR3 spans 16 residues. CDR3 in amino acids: CASSARGLAGVDTQYF. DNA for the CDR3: TGCGCCAGCAGCGCCCGGGGACTAGCGGGAGTAGATACGCAGTATTTT.

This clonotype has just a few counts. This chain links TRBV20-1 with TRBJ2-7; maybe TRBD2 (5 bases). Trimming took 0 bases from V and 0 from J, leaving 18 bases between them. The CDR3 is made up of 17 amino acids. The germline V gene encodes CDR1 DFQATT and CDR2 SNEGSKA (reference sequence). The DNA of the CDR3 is TGCAGTGCTAGAGATCTTCGCAGCGGTGGAAGCTCCTACGAGCAGTACTTC. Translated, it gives CSARDLRSGGSSYEQYF.

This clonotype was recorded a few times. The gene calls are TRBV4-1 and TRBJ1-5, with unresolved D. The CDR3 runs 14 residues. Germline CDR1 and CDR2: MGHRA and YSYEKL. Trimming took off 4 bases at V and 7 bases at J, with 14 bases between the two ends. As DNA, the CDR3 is TGCGCCAGCAGCCGATCGGGGTTGGAGCAGCCCCAGCATTTT. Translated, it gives CASSRSGLEQPQHF.

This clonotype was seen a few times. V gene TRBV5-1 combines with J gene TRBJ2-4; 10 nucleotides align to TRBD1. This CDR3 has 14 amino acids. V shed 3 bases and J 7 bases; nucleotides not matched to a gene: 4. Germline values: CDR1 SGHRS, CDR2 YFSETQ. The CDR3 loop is CASSSGQGSNIQYF. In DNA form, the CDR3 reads TGCGCCAGCAGCTCGGGACAGGGGAGCAACATTCAGTACTTC. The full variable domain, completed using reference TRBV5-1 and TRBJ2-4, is KAGVTQTPRYLIKTRGQQVTLSCSPISGHRSVSWYQQTPGQGLQFLFEYFSETQRNKGNFPGRFSGRQFSNSRSEMNVSTLELGDSALYLCASSSGQGSNIQYFGAGTRLSVL.

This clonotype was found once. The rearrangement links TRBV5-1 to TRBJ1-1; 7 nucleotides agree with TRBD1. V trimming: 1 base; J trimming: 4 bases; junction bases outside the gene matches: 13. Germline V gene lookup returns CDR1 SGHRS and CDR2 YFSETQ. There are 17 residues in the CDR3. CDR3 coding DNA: TGCGCCAGCAGCTTGCGTTCCCGGGGGCAGGGGGTCACTGAAGCTTTCTTT. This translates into CASSLRSRGQGVTEAFF.

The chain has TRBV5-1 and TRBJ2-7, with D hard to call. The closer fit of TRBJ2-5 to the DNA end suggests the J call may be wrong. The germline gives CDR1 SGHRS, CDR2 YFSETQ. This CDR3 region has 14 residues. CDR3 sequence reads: CASSLEVSVKTQYF. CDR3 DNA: TGCGCCAGCAGCTTGGAAGTGAGCGTTAAGACCCAGTACTTC.

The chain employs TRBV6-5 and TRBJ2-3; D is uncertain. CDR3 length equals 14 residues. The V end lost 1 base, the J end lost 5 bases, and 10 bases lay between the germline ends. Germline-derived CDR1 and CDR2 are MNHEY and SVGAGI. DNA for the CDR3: TGTGCCAGCAGTTACTATCTAAGTGGAGATACGCAGTATTTT. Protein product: CASSYYLSGDTQYF.

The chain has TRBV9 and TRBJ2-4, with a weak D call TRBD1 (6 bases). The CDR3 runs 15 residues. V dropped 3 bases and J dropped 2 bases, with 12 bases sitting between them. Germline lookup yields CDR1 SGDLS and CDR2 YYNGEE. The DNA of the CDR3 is TGTGCCAGCAGCGCCCAGGGGTCCACCAAAAACATTCAGTACTTC. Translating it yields CASSAQGSTKNIQYF.

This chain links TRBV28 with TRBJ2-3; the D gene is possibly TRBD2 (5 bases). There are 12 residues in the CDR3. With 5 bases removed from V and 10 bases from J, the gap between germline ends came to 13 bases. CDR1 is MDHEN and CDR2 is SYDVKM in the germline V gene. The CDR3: CASSSGPTAQYF. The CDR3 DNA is TGTGCCAGCAGTAGCGGTCCCACGGCGCAGTATTTT.

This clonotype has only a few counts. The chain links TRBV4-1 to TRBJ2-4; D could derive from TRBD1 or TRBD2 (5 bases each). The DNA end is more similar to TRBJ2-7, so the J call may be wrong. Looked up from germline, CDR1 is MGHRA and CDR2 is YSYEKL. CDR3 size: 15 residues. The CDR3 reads CASSQSEGTFYEQYF. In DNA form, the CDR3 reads TGCGCCAGCAGCCAATCTGAGGGGACCTTCTACGAGCAGTACTTC.

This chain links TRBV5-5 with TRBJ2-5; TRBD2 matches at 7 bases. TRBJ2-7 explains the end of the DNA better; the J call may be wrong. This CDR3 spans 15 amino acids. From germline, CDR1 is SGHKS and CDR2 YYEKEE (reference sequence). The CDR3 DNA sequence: TGTGCCAGCAGCTTCTTCGCGGGAGTCTCGTACGAGCAGTACTTC. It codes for CASSFFAGVSYEQYF.

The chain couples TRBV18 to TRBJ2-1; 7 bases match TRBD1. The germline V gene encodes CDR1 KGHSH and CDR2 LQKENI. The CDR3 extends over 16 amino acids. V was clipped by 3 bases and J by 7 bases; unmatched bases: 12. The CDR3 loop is CASSPPRGIARNEQFF. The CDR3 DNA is TGTGCCAGCTCACCTCCCAGGGGGATAGCGCGGAATGAGCAGTTCTTC.

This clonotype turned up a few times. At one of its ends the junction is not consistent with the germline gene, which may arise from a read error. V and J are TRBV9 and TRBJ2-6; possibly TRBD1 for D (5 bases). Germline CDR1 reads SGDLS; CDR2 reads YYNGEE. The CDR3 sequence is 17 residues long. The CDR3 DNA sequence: TGTGCCAGCAGCGTAGTGACCGCTACCTCTGGGGCCAACGCCCTGACTTTC. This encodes CASSVVTATSGANALTF.

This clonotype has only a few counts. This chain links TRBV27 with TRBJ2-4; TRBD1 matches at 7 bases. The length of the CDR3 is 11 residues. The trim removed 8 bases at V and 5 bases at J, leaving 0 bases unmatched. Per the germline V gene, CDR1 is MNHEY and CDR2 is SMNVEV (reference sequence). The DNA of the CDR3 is TGTGCCAGCGGGACAGAAAACATTCAGTACTTC. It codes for CASGTENIQYF.

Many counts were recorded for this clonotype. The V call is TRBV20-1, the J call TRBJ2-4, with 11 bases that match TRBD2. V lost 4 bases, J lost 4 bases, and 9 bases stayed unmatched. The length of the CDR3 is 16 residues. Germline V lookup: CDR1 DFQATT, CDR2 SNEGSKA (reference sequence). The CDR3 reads CSAIVLAGGMKNIQYF. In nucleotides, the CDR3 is TGCAGTGCTATAGTATTAGCGGGAGGGATGAAAAACATTCAGTACTTC.

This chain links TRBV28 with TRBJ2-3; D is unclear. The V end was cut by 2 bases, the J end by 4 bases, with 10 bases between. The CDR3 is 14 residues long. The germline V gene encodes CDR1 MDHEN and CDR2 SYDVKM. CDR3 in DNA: TGTGCCAGCAGTTTAATGGTGAGCGCAGATACGCAGTATTTT. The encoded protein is CASSLMVSADTQYF.

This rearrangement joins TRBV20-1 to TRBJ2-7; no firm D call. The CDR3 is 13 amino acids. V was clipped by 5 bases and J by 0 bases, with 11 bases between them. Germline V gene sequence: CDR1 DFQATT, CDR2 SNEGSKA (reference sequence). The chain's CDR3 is CSAGSGFSYEQYF. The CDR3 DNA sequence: TGCAGTGCTGGGTCCGGGTTCTCCTACGAGCAGTACTTC.

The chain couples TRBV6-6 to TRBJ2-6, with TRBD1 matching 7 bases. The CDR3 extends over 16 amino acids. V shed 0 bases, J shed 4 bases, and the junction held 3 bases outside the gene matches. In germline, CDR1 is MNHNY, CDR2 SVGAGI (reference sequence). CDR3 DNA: TGTGCCAGCAGTTACTCAGGGGGCGAGGGGGCCAACGTCCTGACTTTC. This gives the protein CASSYSGGEGANVLTF.